This T cell receptor (beta chain) came from a study of shared T cell receptors in the human thymus. This clone was detected once. The CDR3 covers 16 residues. Germline-derived CDR1 and CDR2 are SGHNT and YYREEE (reference sequence). Trimming took 4 bases from V and 4 from J; bases not matched to a gene: 13. Sequencing used immunoSEQ multiplex PCR; TCRdb keeps in-frame clones, though not all of them. This repertoire shows about 610,000 clones, around 89% found once; its top ten account for roughly 0.0097%. These data were also filed under a second study, of human thymus T cells. That report adds: The study used thymus tissue resected during corrective heart surgery.

The chain carries TRBV5-4 and TRBJ2-7, with 8 bases fitting TRBD1. The TCR sequence derives from a boy under three years old with a congenital heart defect. What was sequenced was thymocytes. CDR3 sequence: CASSLDRGGETYEQYF. The CDR3 DNA is TGTGCCAGCAGCCTCGACAGGGGCGGAGAGACTTACGAGCAGTACTTC. Together with reference TRBV5-4 and TRBJ2-7, the CDR3 gives the full variable domain: ETGVTQSPTHLIKTRGQQVTLRCSSQSGHNTVSWYQQALGQGPQFIFQYYREEENGRGNFPPRFSGLQFPNYSSELNVNALELDDSALYLCASSLDRGGETYEQYFGPGTRLTVT.